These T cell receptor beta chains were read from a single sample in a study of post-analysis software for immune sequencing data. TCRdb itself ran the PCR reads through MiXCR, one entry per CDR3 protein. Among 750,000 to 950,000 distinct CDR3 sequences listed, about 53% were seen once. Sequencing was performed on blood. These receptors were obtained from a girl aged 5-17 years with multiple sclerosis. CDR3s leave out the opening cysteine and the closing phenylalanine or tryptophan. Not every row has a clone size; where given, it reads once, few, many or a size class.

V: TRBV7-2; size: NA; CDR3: ASSFISETQY
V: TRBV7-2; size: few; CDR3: ASSSRTRRNEQF
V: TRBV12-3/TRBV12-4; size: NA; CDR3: ASSLRVGGETQY
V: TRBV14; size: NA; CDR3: ASSQRPGTGGGTDTQY
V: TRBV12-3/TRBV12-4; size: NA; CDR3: ASSLFVTDTQY
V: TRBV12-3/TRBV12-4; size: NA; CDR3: ASRLAGALRNTQY
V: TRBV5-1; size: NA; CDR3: ATGEGTVKVETQY
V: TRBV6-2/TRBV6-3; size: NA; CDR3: ATAGHVYEQY
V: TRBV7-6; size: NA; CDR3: ASSWVGTSFQETQY
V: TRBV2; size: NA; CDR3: ASRRRGGVSYEQY
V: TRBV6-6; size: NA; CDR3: ASSYSPAGGEQY
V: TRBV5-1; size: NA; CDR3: ASSFERGQSQY
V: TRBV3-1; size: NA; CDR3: ASSLAGATIYTDTQY
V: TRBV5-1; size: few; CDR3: ASSSGLAGGTYEQY
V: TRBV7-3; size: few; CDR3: ASSPAVRGTEAF
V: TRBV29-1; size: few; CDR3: SVERDILDGYT
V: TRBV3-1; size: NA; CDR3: ASSLKRVLAGNEQF